This T cell receptor (beta chain) was captured by sequencing in a study of response to subunit inactivated influenza vaccine. General study points: Authors suggested few new T cells are recruited by each seasonal influenza vaccination.

In regard to this clonotype: Its target is unknown.

Trimming left V 1 base short and J 1 base short, with 4 bases between. The CDR3 runs 13 residues. Germline V lookup: CDR1 LNHNV, CDR2 YYDKDF (reference sequence). TCRdb used MiXCR to reprocess the RT-PCR reads, holding one entry per CDR3 protein. This sample yields hundreds of thousands of distinct CDR3 sequences, of which around 11% are seen a single time; roughly a tenth belongs to the top ten. The sequence came from a middle-aged man who received an inactivated influenza vaccine. V usage is TRBV15 and J usage is TRBJ2-5; D is undetermined. Specimen: PBMCs from blood, collected on the day of vaccination. The CDR3, as DNA: TGTGCCACCAGCAGAGCCAGCCAAGAGACCCAGTACTTC. Its protein is CATSRASQETQYF.